The clone carrying this T cell receptor (beta chain) was counted at least ten times. Trimming removed 6 bases from V and 4 bases from J, with 7 bases in between. CDR3 length: 12 residues. CDR1 is LNHDA, CDR2 SQIVND, per germline (reference sequence). This sample was taken from a study of early T cells in non-severe SARS-CoV-2 infection. On the study more broadly: Chains stayed unpaired after sequencing of bulk RNA from unsorted whole blood.

Individually, cDNA molecules had unique molecular identifiers attached to them. In TCRdb, the 5' RACE reads were re-called with MiXCR into one record per CDR3 protein. The table has 65,000 to 85,000 distinct CDR3 sequences, 11% seen once; the top ten hold 3% to 4%. The sequencing input was whole blood. The source of this sequence is an adult who was a healthcare worker with PCR-confirmed SARS-CoV-2 infection or an uninfected control (not recorded which). The gene calls are TRBV19 and TRBJ1-5, with D tentatively TRBD1 (6 bases). Here the CDR3 reads CASRQGNQPQHF. The CDR3 DNA reads TGTGCCAGTAGACAGGGAAATCAGCCCCAGCATTTT.